This T cell receptor beta chain was sequenced during a study of OX40 agonist ivuxolimab in advanced cancers. Study-wide background: Aged roughly 23 to 80 with a mean of approximately 57 years, they were 75% to 85% male. Study-level points and caveats: Mean expanded clone counts were higher in CD8+ than CD4+ T cells. In a subset of nonresponders, normalized T-cell clonal expansion was also low.

Per germline, CDR1 SGHRS and CDR2 YFSETQ. This CDR3 has 15 residues. With V trimmed by 0 bases and J by 6 bases, 5 bases remained unmatched. Remarks on this clone: Its target is unknown.

TCRdb keeps only in-frame clones here, not all; method: immunoSEQ multiplex PCR. This sample has more than 70,000 clones, with approximately 80% found just once. The chain has TRBV5-1 and TRBJ2-3, with TRBD1 matching 9 bases. The source material was CD4+ or CD8+ T cells sorted from blood, sampled in a trial of the OX40 agonist ivuxolimab. This clonotype was obtained from an adult with an advanced solid tumor such as melanoma, head and neck, liver or kidney cancer. CDR3 coding DNA: TGCGCCAGCAGCTTGGCCGGGACAGGGTTCGATACGCAGTATTTT. Protein product: CASSLAGTGFDTQYF.